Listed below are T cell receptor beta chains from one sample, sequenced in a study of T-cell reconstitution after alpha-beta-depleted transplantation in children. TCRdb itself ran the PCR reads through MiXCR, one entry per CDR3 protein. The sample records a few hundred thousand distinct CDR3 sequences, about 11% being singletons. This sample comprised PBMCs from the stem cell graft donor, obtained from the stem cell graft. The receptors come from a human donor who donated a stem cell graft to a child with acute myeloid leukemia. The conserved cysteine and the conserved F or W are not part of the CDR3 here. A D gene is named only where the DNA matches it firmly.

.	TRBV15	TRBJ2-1	ATSRDLTNEQF
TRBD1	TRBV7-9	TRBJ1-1	ASSLGSGGDTEAF
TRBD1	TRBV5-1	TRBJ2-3	ASSVGQGRDTQY
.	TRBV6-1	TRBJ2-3	ASSIPSRSTDTQY
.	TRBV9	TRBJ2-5	ASSSRSQMIPETQY
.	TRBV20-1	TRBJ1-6	SASRAGTRNSPLH
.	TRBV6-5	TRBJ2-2	ASSYSGSLPGELF
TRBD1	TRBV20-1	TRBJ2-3	SARLDAPVDRTTDTQY
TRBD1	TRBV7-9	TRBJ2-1	ASSPRTGVTNEQF
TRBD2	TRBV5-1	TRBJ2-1	ASGNIRASGHINEQF
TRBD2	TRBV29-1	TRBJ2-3	SAHHTGTSGIDTQY
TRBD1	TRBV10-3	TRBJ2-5	ATSQGPGQGAFETQY
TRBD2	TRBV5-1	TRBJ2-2	ASSGQLAGAGTGELF
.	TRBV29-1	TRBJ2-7	SVQGPGGYEQY
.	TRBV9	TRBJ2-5	ASSGGGVGGVETQY
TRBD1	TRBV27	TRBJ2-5	ASSFYLPGQGLKTQY
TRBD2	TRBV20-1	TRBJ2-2	SARTLAGPLGGELF
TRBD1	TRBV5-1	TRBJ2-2	ASSPYRGRGTGELF
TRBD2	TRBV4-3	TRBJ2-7	ASSQTSGTPYEQY
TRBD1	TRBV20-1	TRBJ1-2	SAETGEVRYT
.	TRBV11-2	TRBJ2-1	ASSLVDRRTYNEQF
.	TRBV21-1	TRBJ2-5	ASRQGALETQY
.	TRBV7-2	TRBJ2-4	ASSLGTWNIQY
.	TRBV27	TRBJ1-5	ASSLSPPGWDQPQH
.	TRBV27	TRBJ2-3	ASSSPSGADTQY
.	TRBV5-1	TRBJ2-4	ASSSDLAKNIQY
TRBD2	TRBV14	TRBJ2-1	ASSPPGTSGNNEQF
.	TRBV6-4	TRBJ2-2	ASSEVAGATGELF
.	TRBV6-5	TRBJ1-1	ASSYSTAGNTEAF
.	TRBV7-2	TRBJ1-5	ASNRGIDSNQPQH
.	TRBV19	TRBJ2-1	ASSITFPNEQF
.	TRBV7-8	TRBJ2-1	ASSFLGLGRGQF
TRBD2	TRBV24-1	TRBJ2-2	ATSDPGLGRGELF
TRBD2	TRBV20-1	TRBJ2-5	SAITSGKETQY
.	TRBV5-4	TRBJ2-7	ASSLSLGAVDEQY
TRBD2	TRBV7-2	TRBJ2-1	ASSSALSSGSDEQF
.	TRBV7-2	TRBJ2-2	ASRPDVSGELF
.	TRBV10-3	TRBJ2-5	AISESSLQETQY
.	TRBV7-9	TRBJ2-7	ASSSMTGYSYEQY
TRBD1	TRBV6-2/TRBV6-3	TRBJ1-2	ASRPGGRGYGYT
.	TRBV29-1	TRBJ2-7	SVRDTGREQY
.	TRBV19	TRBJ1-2	ASSIQPRLSGYT
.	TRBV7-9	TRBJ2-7	ASSLEQGMYEQY
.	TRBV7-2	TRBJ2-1	ASSSEAWPNEQF
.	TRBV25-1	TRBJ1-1	ASSISTGAEAF
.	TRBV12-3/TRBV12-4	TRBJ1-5	ASSPMGGNQPQH